Each of the 7 T cell receptor beta chains below was sequenced from the same sample in a study of OX40 agonist ivuxolimab in advanced cancers. The method behind the library was the immunoSEQ multiplex PCR assay. The clones in this table, taken by TCRdb from immuneACCESS, are in-frame only. Not every clone is retained; where verified, under half of the shortfall comes from an unresolved V gene, and the cause of the rest is unknown. The sample records over 50,000 clones, roughly 82% of which are singletons. The top ten clonotypes cover around 3.9% of the sample. The sample here was CD4+ or CD8+ T cells sorted from blood, taken in a trial of the OX40 agonist ivuxolimab. The receptors originated from an adult with an advanced solid tumor such as melanoma, head and neck, liver or kidney cancer.

This clone occurred a few times. The chain employs TRBV28 and TRBJ2-7; TRBD1 matches at 11 bases. This CDR3 is built from 14 residues. Germline-derived CDR1 and CDR2 are MDHEN and SYDVKM. Unmatched junction bases numbered 4, after V lost 4 bases and J lost 5 bases. CDR3 sequence: CASSSPGQGDEQYF. The CDR3 DNA sequence: TGTGCCAGCAGTTCTCCGGGACAGGGGGACGAGCAGTACTTC.

The chain joins TRBV10-3 to TRBJ1-1; D gene uncertain. The CDR3 extends over 14 amino acids. V lost 3 bases and J 1 base, leaving 9 bases between the germline ends. Germline CDR1 and CDR2: ENHRY and SYGVKD. DNA for the CDR3: TGTGCCATCAGTGATCATACTCGGAACACTGAAGCTTTCTTT. Translating gives CAISDHTRNTEAFF.

The chain uses TRBV6-6 and TRBJ2-7; 9 nucleotides line up with TRBD1. The CDR3 has 15 residues. V shed 6 bases, J shed 0 bases, and the junction held 6 bases outside the gene matches. Per the germline V gene, CDR1 is MNHNY and CDR2 is SVGAGI (reference sequence). The CDR3 here is CASRWGTGSSYEQYF. In DNA, the CDR3 is TGTGCCAGCAGGTGGGGGACAGGGAGCTCCTACGAGCAGTACTTC.

This rearrangement joins TRBV5-1 to TRBJ2-3, with D unresolved. V lost 1 base to trimming and J lost 0 bases, with 6 bases between them. The length of the CDR3 is 14 residues. Per the germline V gene, CDR1 is SGHRS and CDR2 is YFSETQ. The CDR3 nucleotides are TGCGCCAGCAGCTTGTATTCGAGCACAGATACGCAGTATTTT. Translated, it gives CASSLYSSTDTQYF.

About this clone: At one of its ends the junction is not consistent with the germline gene, which may arise from a read error. V gene TRBV7-7 combines with J gene TRBJ2-2; D not certain. Germline V gene sequence: CDR1 SSHAT, CDR2 FNYEAQ (reference sequence). This CDR3 is 12 amino acids long. CDR3 in amino acids: CASSLDVGELFF. The CDR3 DNA reads as TGTGCTAGCAGCTTAGATGTCGGGGAGCTGTTTTTT.

The genes are TRBV6-5 and TRBJ1-2; D is unclear. Between the trimmed V and J ends, which lost 7 bases and 6 bases, there was a span of 18 bases. Germline lookup yields CDR1 MNHEY and CDR2 SVGAGI. There are 14 residues in the CDR3. The CDR3 region has the DNA TGTGCCAGCAACCTCGACCGAAACCCCAATGGCTACACCTTC. Its protein product is CASNLDRNPNGYTF.

This rearrangement joins TRBV2 to TRBJ1-2; D is undetermined. Germline lookup yields CDR1 SNHLY and CDR2 FYNNEI. The V end lost 11 bases, the J end lost 2 bases, and 9 bases lay between the germline ends. The length of the CDR3 is 11 residues. CDR3 region: CAASQNYGYTF. The CDR3 DNA reads TGTGCCGCCTCCCAAAACTATGGCTACACCTTC.